The 16 T cell receptor beta chains listed next were all sequenced from one sample in a study of T cells in localized non-small cell lung cancer. Some clones are missing from TCRdb's copy, which holds only in-frame ones; the method was immunoSEQ multiplex PCR. This table has around 3,000 clones, approximately 30% appearing once. The input for sequencing was lung tumor tissue, taken before any cancer treatment. The receptor set was obtained from a man aged 35-75 years with stage III lung adenocarcinoma.

This clone was seen a handful of times. The CDR3 loop reads CASSLARGRADTQYF. The CDR3, as DNA: TGTGCCAGCAGTTTAGCGAGAGGTAGGGCAGATACGCAGTATTTT. This chain joins TRBV28 and TRBJ2-3; D is ambiguous. This CDR3 is built from 15 residues. Trimming left V 2 bases short and J 4 bases short, with 13 bases between. Germline V lookup: CDR1 MDHEN, CDR2 SYDVKM.

The chain couples TRBV18 to TRBJ1-2; D perhaps matches TRBD1 (5 bases). CDR1 is KGHSH, CDR2 LQKENI, per germline. The CDR3 is made up of 14 amino acids. The ends were cut back, 4 bases at V and 6 bases at J, with 15 bases in the middle. DNA of the CDR3: TGTGCCAGCTCACTCAGGGAGGGTGAGAATGGCTACACCTTC. Translated: CASSLREGENGYTF.

The rearrangement uses TRBV28 and TRBJ2-7; possible D gene TRBD1, 5 bases. The CDR3 contains 16 residues. The V end was cut by 5 bases, the J end by 5 bases, with 22 bases between. The germline V gene encodes CDR1 MDHEN and CDR2 SYDVKM. The CDR3 nucleotides read TGTGCCAGCAGTAGGCTTTGGAGCTCAGGGCCCAACGAGCAGTACTTC. The encoded protein is CASSRLWSSGPNEQYF.

The chain is built from TRBV6-8 and TRBJ1-5; maybe TRBD1 (6 bases). The CDR3 runs 16 residues. Germline V gives CDR1 MNHGY, CDR2 SAAAGT. V was shortened by 0 bases and J by 5 bases, with 14 bases between the two germline ends. CDR3 in amino acids: CASSYSGRGGDQPQHF. CDR3 coding DNA: TGTGCCAGCAGTTACTCGGGCAGGGGCGGAGATCAGCCCCAGCATTTT.

The V gene is TRBV28, the J gene TRBJ2-1; a weak D match, TRBD2 (6 bases). Trimming removed 6 bases from V and 6 bases from J, with 21 bases in between. This CDR3 contains 16 residues. Germline-derived CDR1 and CDR2 are MDHEN and SYDVKM. Here the CDR3 reads CASSFAGPLPSNEQFF. For the CDR3, the DNA is TGTGCCAGCAGCTTCGCGGGGCCGCTTCCTAGCAATGAGCAGTTCTTC.

CDR3 DNA sequence: TGTGCCAGCAGTACGGGACAGAACTATGGCTACACCTTC. Translated: CASSTGQNYGYTF. This rearrangement joins TRBV2 to TRBJ1-2; TRBD1 agrees at 7 bases. CDR3 length: 13 residues. Germline trimming cut 5 bases from V and 2 bases from J; bases unmatched to any gene: 2. Germline V gene data show CDR1 as SNHLY and CDR2 as FYNNEI.

The V and J genes are TRBV18 and TRBJ2-1; TRBD2 matches 8 bases. The germline V gene encodes CDR1 KGHSH and CDR2 LQKENI. There are 19 residues in the CDR3. Trimming cost V 3 bases and J 3 bases; bases outside gene matches: 16. The DNA of the CDR3 is TGTGCCAGCTCACCTGGCTTTGATAGCGCGGGGGGTGGCTACAATGAGCAGTTCTTC. Its translation: CASSPGFDSAGGGYNEQFF.

The genes are TRBV6-8 and TRBJ1-3, with 9 bases fitting TRBD1. The germline gives CDR1 MNHGY, CDR2 SAAAGT. With 5 bases clipped from V and 1 base from J, the junction kept 9 bases outside the gene matches. CDR3 length equals 17 residues. Written as DNA, the CDR3 is TGTGCCAGCAGTACTAACACAGGGGGCGGTTCTGGAAACACCATATATTTT. Translating gives CASSTNTGGGSGNTIYF.

This chain uses TRBV10-3 with TRBJ1-1; D gene unclear. Germline V gene lookup returns CDR1 ENHRY and CDR2 SYGVKD. Trimming removed 0 bases from V and 5 bases from J, with 13 bases in between. The CDR3 spans 15 residues. The CDR3 DNA reads TGTGCCATCAGTGAGTCGGGTTCGAGCGGAACTGAAGCTTTCTTT. Translated: CAISESGSSGTEAFF.

This clone came up a few times. The chain has TRBV9 and TRBJ2-5; possibly TRBD2 for D (6 bases). CDR1 and CDR2 from the germline V gene are SGDLS and YYNGEE. V was clipped by 4 bases and J by 5 bases, with 9 bases between them. This CDR3 has 12 residues. The CDR3 here is CASSSRGETQYF. The CDR3 nucleotides read TGTGCCAGCAGCAGTCGGGGGGAGACCCAGTACTTC.

This clone was counted between two and nine times. This chain joins TRBV28 and TRBJ2-7; 7 positions agree with TRBD2. The V and J ends lost 7 bases and 4 bases, in that order; junction bases with no gene match: 7. Germline V gives CDR1 MDHEN, CDR2 SYDVKM. CDR3 length equals 13 residues. The CDR3 region is CASTSSGGYEQYF. CDR3 DNA: TGTGCCAGCACCAGTTCGGGGGGATACGAGCAGTACTTC.

V and J are TRBV29-1 and TRBJ2-1, with 9 bases fitting TRBD2. The germline CDR1 and CDR2 sequences are SQVTM and ANQGSEA. V trimming: 3 bases; J trimming: 6 bases; junction bases outside the gene matches: 12. This CDR3 contains 16 residues. CDR3 region: CSVDAVSSGVGNEQFF. The CDR3 DNA sequence: TGCAGCGTTGATGCTGTTTCTAGCGGGGTTGGCAATGAGCAGTTCTTC.

The chain has TRBV10-2 and TRBJ1-3; D ambiguous. The CDR3 is 12 residues long. Germline values: CDR1 WSHSY, CDR2 SAAADI. V lost 4 bases to trimming and J lost 7 bases, with 8 bases between them. The CDR3 region has the DNA TGCGCCAGCAGTGGAGCCTCGAACACCATATATTTT. Translating gives CASSGASNTIYF.

This clone was counted only a few times. V and J are TRBV6-8 and TRBJ2-4; TRBD2 matches at 7 bases. V lost 8 bases to trimming and J lost 3 bases; unmatched junction nucleotides: 7. This CDR3 is built from 14 residues. The V gene's germline CDR1 is MNHGY and CDR2 SAAAGT. The CDR3 reads CASWGGPDKNIQYF. The CDR3 DNA reads as TGTGCCAGCTGGGGAGGGCCGGACAAAAACATTCAGTACTTC.

V is TRBV28 and J is TRBJ1-5, with D tentatively TRBD1 (6 bases). Deletions cut 5 bases from V and 3 bases from J, with 14 bases between. This CDR3 has 15 amino acids. The germline CDR1 and CDR2 sequences are MDHEN and SYDVKM. This CDR3 is CASSAISGANQPQHF. The CDR3, as DNA: TGTGCCAGCAGTGCAATTTCAGGGGCCAATCAGCCCCAGCATTTT.

The chain joins TRBV28 to TRBJ2-1, with 9 bases lining up with TRBD2. The junction had 7 bases not matched to a gene; V was cut back by 3 bases and J by 4 bases. The CDR3 length is 16 residues. CDR1 is MDHEN and CDR2 is SYDVKM in the germline V gene. CDR3 sequence: CASSFGLAGSYNEQFF. In DNA, the CDR3 is TGTGCCAGCAGTTTCGGGCTAGCGGGATCTTACAATGAGCAGTTCTTC.